The 5 T cell receptor beta chains in this list originate from one sample, sequenced in a study of shared clonotypes between healthy human individuals (TCRdb year 2020). The library was generated by the immunoSEQ multiplex PCR assay. TCRdb took this table from immuneACCESS and kept in-frame rearrangements with V and J called. Such tables lack part of the clones; where checked against another copy, unresolved V genes explain under half of the gap, and the rest is unexplained. For this sample there are around 1.1 million clones; around 77% appear just once. Together, the top ten hold 0.89% of the sample. Sequencing was done on a sample of memory CD4+ T cells from PBMCs. The cell subset or site label for this specimen denotes: CD45RA-negative fraction. The source is a man aged 18-30 years in good health. Some clones in this sample may be carry-over from other donors' samples.

The genes are TRBV19 and TRBJ2-5, with D maybe TRBD2 (5 bases). From germline, CDR1 is LNHDA and CDR2 SQIVND (reference sequence). Trimming shortened V by 2 bases and J by 7 bases, and 8 bases separated the two germline ends. The CDR3 runs 12 residues. CDR3 bases: TGTGCCAGTAGTATATCGAGCGGGACCCAGTACTTC. Translation gives CASSISSGTQYF.

This sequence joins TRBV5-4 and TRBJ2-5; the D is unclear. This CDR3 contains 13 residues. CDR1 and CDR2 (germline): SGHNT, YYREEE (reference sequence). V lost 1 base to trimming and J lost 4 bases, with 8 bases between them. The CDR3 bases are TGTGCCAGCAGCTTGTGGCAGGCAGAGACCCAGTACTTC. Translation gives CASSLWQAETQYF.

The table lists this clone with many counts. This sequence joins TRBV11-1 and TRBJ2-7, with 10 nucleotides matching TRBD1. V gave up 5 bases and J gave up 6 bases; unmatched junction bases: 10. The CDR3 is made up of 15 amino acids. Per germline, CDR1 SGHAT and CDR2 FQDESV (reference sequence). The CDR3 DNA is TGTGCCAGCAGCCCCACCTGGGACAGGGGAGGCGAGCAGTACTTC. Protein product: CASSPTWDRGGEQYF.

The chain recombines TRBV5-1 with TRBJ2-2; D call uncertain. CDR3 length: 17 residues. The germline V gene encodes CDR1 SGHRS and CDR2 YFSETQ. V dropped 0 bases and J dropped 2 bases, with 14 bases sitting between them. The CDR3 loop reads CASSLAGPSHNTGELFF. The CDR3 bases are TGCGCCAGCAGCTTGGCCGGCCCATCACATAACACCGGGGAGCTGTTTTTT. The variable domain in full, with the rest retrieved from reference TRBV5-1 and TRBJ2-2, is KAGVTQTPRYLIKTRGQQVTLSCSPISGHRSVSWYQQTPGQGLQFLFEYFSETQRNKGNFPGRFSGRQFSNSRSEMNVSTLELGDSALYLCASSLAGPSHNTGELFFGEGSRLTVL.

This clone appeared once. The chain is built from TRBV4-1 and TRBJ1-1; 8 bases line up with TRBD1. CDR1 is MGHRA, CDR2 YSYEKL, per germline. The junction had 8 bases not matched to a gene; V was cut back by 3 bases and J by 5 bases. The CDR3 consists of 15 residues. The CDR3 DNA reads as TGCGCCAGCAGCCACTCTCAGGACAGGGCGACTGAAGCTTTCTTT. Encoded protein: CASSHSQDRATEAFF.